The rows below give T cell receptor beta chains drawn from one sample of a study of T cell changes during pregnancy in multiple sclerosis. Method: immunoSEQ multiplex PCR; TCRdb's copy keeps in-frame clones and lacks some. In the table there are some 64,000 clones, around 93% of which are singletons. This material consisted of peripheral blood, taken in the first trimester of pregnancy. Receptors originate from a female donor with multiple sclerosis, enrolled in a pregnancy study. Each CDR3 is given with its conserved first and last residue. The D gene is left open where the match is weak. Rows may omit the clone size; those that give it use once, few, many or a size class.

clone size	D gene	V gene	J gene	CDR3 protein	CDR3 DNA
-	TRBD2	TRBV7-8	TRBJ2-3	CASSPPGLAGTDTQYF	TGTGCCAGCAGCCCTCCGGGACTAGCGGGGACAGATACGCAGTATTTT
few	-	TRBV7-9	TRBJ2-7	CASSLMSSYEQYF	TGTGCCAGCAGCTTAATGAGCTCCTACGAGCAGTACTTC
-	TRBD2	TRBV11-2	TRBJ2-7	CASSLVAGQSYEQYF	TGTGCCAGCAGCTTAGTAGCGGGACAATCCTACGAGCAGTACTTC
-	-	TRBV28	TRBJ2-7	CASAIDRMSEQYF	TGTGCCAGCGCGATTGACAGGATGTCCGAGCAGTACTTC
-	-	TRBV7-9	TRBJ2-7	CASRPSPRAGVTYEQYF	TGTGCCAGCAGGCCGTCGCCCCGGGCGGGCGTGACCTACGAGCAGTACTTC
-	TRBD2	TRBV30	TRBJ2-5	CAWRSLAGVETQYF	TGTGCCTGGAGGAGCCTAGCGGGAGTAGAGACCCAGTACTTC
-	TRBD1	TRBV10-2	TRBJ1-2	CASSEGQVYGYTF	TGCGCCAGCAGTGAGGGACAGGTCTATGGCTACACCTTC
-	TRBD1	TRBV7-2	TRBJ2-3	CASSLIDRATDTQYF	TGTGCCAGCAGCTTGATAGACAGGGCGACAGATACGCAGTATTTT
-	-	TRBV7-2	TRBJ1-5	CASSPSREQPQHF	TGTGCCAGCAGCCCATCCCGAGAACAGCCCCAGCATTTT
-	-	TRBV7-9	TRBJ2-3	CASSFPRADTQYF	TGTGCCAGCAGCTTCCCGAGGGCAGATACGCAGTATTTT
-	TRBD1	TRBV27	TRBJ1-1	CASSKQGVRMAFF	TGTGCCAGCAGCAAACAGGGGGTAAGGATGGCTTTCTTT
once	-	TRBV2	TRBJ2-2	CASSEDGPLNTGELFF	TGTGCCAGCAGTGAAGATGGGCCGCTGAACACCGGGGAGCTGTTTTTT
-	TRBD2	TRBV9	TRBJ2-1	CASSKVPGLAGVGEQFF	TGTGCCAGCAGTAAAGTTCCGGGACTAGCGGGAGTTGGAGAGCAGTTCTTC
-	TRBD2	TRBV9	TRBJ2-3	CASSPRGSGRNTDTQYF	TGTGCCAGCAGCCCCCGGGGTAGCGGGAGGAACACAGATACGCAGTATTTT
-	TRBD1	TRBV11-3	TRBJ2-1	CASSPWTGGHEQFF	TGTGCCAGCAGCCCCTGGACAGGGGGTCATGAGCAGTTCTTC
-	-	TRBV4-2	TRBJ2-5	CASSQDRETQYF	TGTGCCAGCAGCCAAGATCGGGAGACCCAGTACTTC
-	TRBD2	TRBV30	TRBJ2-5	CAWTLAGLQETQYF	TGTGCCTGGACCCTAGCGGGATTGCAGGAGACCCAGTACTTC
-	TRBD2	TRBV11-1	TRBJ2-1	CASSDGLAGGNEQFF	TGTGCCAGCAGCGACGGACTAGCGGGAGGCAATGAGCAGTTCTTC
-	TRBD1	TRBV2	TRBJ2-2	CASRDRGLNTGELFF	TGTGCCAGTCGGGACAGGGGGCTGAACACCGGGGAGCTGTTTTTT
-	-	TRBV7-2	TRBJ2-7	CASSLVKGKGYEQYF	TGTGCCAGCAGCTTAGTAAAAGGGAAGGGGTACGAGCAGTACTTC
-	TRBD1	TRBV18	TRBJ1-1	CASSPDRAAEAFF	TGTGCCAGCTCGCCCGACAGGGCGGCTGAAGCTTTCTTT
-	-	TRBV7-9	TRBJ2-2	CASSLAEYTGELFF	TGTGCCAGCAGCTTAGCGGAGTACACCGGGGAGCTGTTTTTT
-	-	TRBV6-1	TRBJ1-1	CASSEEVGRTEAFF	TGTGCCAGCAGCGAGGAGGTGGGGAGAACTGAAGCTTTCTTT